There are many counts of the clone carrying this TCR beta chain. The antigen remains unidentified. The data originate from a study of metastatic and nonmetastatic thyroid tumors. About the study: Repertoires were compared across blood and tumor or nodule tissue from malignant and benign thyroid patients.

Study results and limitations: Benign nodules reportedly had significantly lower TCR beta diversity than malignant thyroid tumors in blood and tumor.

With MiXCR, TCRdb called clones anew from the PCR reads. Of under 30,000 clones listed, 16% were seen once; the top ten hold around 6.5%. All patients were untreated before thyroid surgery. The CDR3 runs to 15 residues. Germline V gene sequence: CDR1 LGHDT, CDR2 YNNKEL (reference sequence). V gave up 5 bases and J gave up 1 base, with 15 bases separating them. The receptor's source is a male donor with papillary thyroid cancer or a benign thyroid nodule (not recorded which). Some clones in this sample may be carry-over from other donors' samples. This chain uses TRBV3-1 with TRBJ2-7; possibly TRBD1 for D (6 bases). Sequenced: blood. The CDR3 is CASSSGTIPSYEQYF. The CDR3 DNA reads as TGTGCCAGCAGCTCCGGGACAATACCGTCCTACGAGCAGTACTTC.